The rows below give T cell receptor beta chains drawn from one sample of a study of regulatory T cells in long-lasting Graves disease. Each CDR3 protein gets one entry after TCRdb re-called the multiplex PCR reads with MiXCR. The table includes fewer than 600,000 distinct CDR3 sequences, under 25% detected once. Sequencing used peripheral blood mononuclear cells (PBMCs), obtained when the disease was refractory, from a patient treated with antithyroid drugs. These receptors were taken from a female donor with Graves disease. Each CDR3 is given with its conserved first and last residue. Fields, in order: D gene, V gene, J gene, clone size, CDR3 DNA, CDR3 protein. The D gene is left open where the match is weak. Clone size, where shown, is once, few, many, or a class for clones that have expanded.

TRBD1	TRBV12-3/TRBV12-4	TRBJ1-2	many	TGTGCCAGCAGTGACCGACAGGGCTATGGCTACACCTTC	CASSDRQGYGYTF
-	TRBV19	TRBJ2-2	once	TGTGCCAGTACTGGGGGGCAGCGGACCGGGGAGCTGTTTTTT	CASTGGQRTGELFF
-	TRBV27	TRBJ2-7	few	TGTGCCAGCAGTTGGGTCAGCGCCTCCTACGAGCAGTACTTC	CASSWVSASYEQYF
TRBD1	TRBV7-2	TRBJ1-4	many	TGTGCCAGCAGCCCTAGGACAGGGACGGGTGATGAAAAACTGTTTTTT	CASSPRTGTGDEKLFF
-	TRBV19	TRBJ1-6	few	TGTGCCAGTAGTTACAGGGTTAATTCACCCCTCCACTTT	CASSYRVNSPLHF
TRBD1	TRBV19	TRBJ1-2	-	TGTGCCAGTAAAAAGTGGGACAGAGGTGGCTATGGCTACACCTTC	CASKKWDRGGYGYTF
-	TRBV7-3	TRBJ1-1	many	TGTGCCAGCAGCTCTGCGGGACCGCCGAACACTGAAGCTTTCTTT	CASSSAGPPNTEAFF
-	TRBV28	TRBJ2-5	-	TGTGCCAGCAGTTTGGGAGACCGGCGGCTTGGGGAGACCCAGTACTTC	CASSLGDRRLGETQYF
-	TRBV11-2	TRBJ2-3	-	TGTGCCAGCAGCTCCGCGGGAGATACGCAGTATTTT	CASSSAGDTQYF
TRBD1	TRBV28	TRBJ2-2	-	TGTGCCAGCAGAAATAGTAGGGGGCGCGTATCAAGTGACACCGGGGAGCTGTTTTTT	CASRNSRGRVSSDTGELFF